This entry lists 12 T cell receptor beta chains sequenced from one sample in a study of cytomegalovirus exposure and HLA in healthy donors. Sequencing was performed with immunoSEQ multiplex PCR; in TCRdb, only in-frame clones are kept and a portion is missing. The table has fewer than 250,000 clones, around 86% seen once. Specimen: PBMCs. The receptors here all came from a woman between 18 and 29 years old in good health and CMV-seronegative.

The genes are TRBV27 and TRBJ2-7, with 9 positions matching TRBD1. This CDR3 contains 14 residues. Germline CDR1 and CDR2: MNHEY and SMNVEV (reference sequence). With 3 bases clipped from V and 5 bases from J, the junction kept 5 bases outside the gene matches. The CDR3 protein is CASSFSRDRDEQYF. CDR3 DNA sequence: TGTGCCAGCAGTTTCTCCCGGGACAGGGACGAGCAGTACTTC.

The chain employs TRBV5-1 and TRBJ1-4; D possibly corresponds to TRBD1 (5 bases). Trimming removed 0 bases at V and 8 bases at J, with 11 bases between. CDR1 and CDR2 from the germline V gene are SGHRS and YFSETQ. CDR3 length equals 14 residues. CDR3 protein: CASSLGREGEKLFF. As DNA, the CDR3 is TGCGCCAGCAGCTTGGGCAGGGAAGGGGAAAAACTGTTTTTT.

This clone came up once. This sequence joins TRBV2 and TRBJ2-5, with 10 nucleotides matching TRBD2. The germline V gene has CDR1 SNHLY and CDR2 FYNNEI. This CDR3 is 15 amino acids long. V shed 4 bases, J shed 4 bases, and the junction held 6 bases outside the gene matches. CDR3 amino acids: CASSALSSGGETQYF. CDR3 coding DNA: TGTGCCAGCAGTGCGTTATCTAGCGGGGGAGAGACCCAGTACTTC.

This clone came up once. The chain employs TRBV5-4 and TRBJ1-4, with D unresolved. The CDR3 has 16 residues. Deletions cut 5 bases from V and 2 bases from J, with 16 bases between. Germline CDR1 SGHNT, CDR2 YYREEE (reference sequence). CDR3 bases: TGTGCCAGCAGTCTTCTAGGAGATGGGACTAATGAAAAACTGTTTTTT. Its translation: CASSLLGDGTNEKLFF.

The rearrangement uses TRBV4-1 and TRBJ1-4; the D gene is possibly TRBD1 (6 bases). CDR1 MGHRA and CDR2 YSYEKL come from the germline V gene. The V and J ends lost 5 bases and 8 bases respectively, with 12 bases between them. The CDR3 has 13 residues. The CDR3 region is CASSIGTLEKLFF. CDR3 bases: TGCGCCAGCAGCATCGGGACACTGGAAAAACTGTTTTTT.

The rearrangement links TRBV2 to TRBJ1-5; TRBD1 agrees at 9 bases. There are 15 residues in the CDR3. Germline values: CDR1 SNHLY, CDR2 FYNNEI. The ends lost 2 bases at V and 6 bases at J; junction bases unmatched: 5. CDR3 DNA: TGTGCCAGCAGTGAATACAGGGGGCAGGCTCAGCCCCAGCATTTT. Its protein product is CASSEYRGQAQPQHF. Full variable domain (missing parts from reference TRBV2 and TRBJ1-5): EPEVTQTPSHQVTQMGQEVILRCVPISNHLYFYWYRQILGQKVEFLVSFYNNEISEKSEIFDDQFSVERPDGSNFTLKIRSTKLEDSAMYFCASSEYRGQAQPQHFGDGTRLSIL.

The CDR3 loop is CASSVDRGNTEAFF. In DNA form, the CDR3 reads TGTGCCAGCAGTGTAGACAGGGGGAACACTGAAGCTTTCTTT. The chain combines TRBV6-1 with TRBJ1-1, with 8 bases that match TRBD1. V shed 4 bases, J shed 1 base, and the junction held 2 bases outside the gene matches. The CDR3 is made up of 14 amino acids. Per germline, CDR1 MNHNS and CDR2 SASEGT.

CDR3 amino acids: CASSQDRYYGYTF. CDR3 nucleotides: TGCGCCAGCAGCCAAGATCGGTATTATGGCTACACCTTC. This chain connects TRBV4-1 to TRBJ1-2; no clear D. Per the germline V gene, CDR1 is MGHRA and CDR2 is YSYEKL. The ends were cut back, 0 bases at V and 5 bases at J, with 7 bases in the middle. The CDR3 totals 13 residues.

This chain connects TRBV27 to TRBJ2-6; TRBD1 is a possible D gene (6 bases). The CDR3 contains 18 residues. V was pared by 2 bases and J by 3 bases, with 17 bases between. CDR1 is MNHEY and CDR2 is SMNVEV in the germline V gene (reference sequence). CDR3 DNA: TGTGCCAGCAGTTTACGGGACACCCTTAGGAATGGGGCCAACGTCCTGACTTTC. Translated: CASSLRDTLRNGANVLTF.

The chain carries TRBV10-3 and TRBJ2-7; 12 bases match TRBD1. Losses at the gene ends were 0 bases for V and 1 base for J; bases not matched to a gene: 4. The CDR3 length is 17 residues. CDR1 ENHRY and CDR2 SYGVKD come from the germline V gene. CDR3 loop: CAISESAGQGASYEQYF. DNA of the CDR3: TGTGCCATCAGTGAGTCGGCGGGACAGGGGGCTTCCTACGAGCAGTACTTC.

The rearrangement uses TRBV19 and TRBJ2-7; 7 bases match TRBD1. V trimming: 5 bases; J trimming: 3 bases; junction bases outside the gene matches: 4. The CDR3 sequence is 13 residues long. CDR1 is LNHDA and CDR2 is SQIVND in the germline V gene (reference sequence). CDR3 sequence: CASSLQGDYEQYF. As DNA, the CDR3 is TGTGCCAGTAGTCTTCAGGGGGACTACGAGCAGTACTTC.

This sequence joins TRBV18 and TRBJ2-7; weak D call: TRBD1 (5 bases). CDR3 length: 13 residues. In germline, CDR1 is KGHSH, CDR2 LQKENI. V lost 3 bases and J lost 4, with 10 bases in between. The CDR3 loop reads CASSPRPGYEQYF. Written as DNA, the CDR3 is TGTGCCAGCTCACCCCGCCCAGGGTACGAGCAGTACTTC.